This entry features one T cell receptor (beta chain) sequence. Repertoires were generated with immunoSEQ multiplex PCR, while TCRdb's copy carries only in-frame clones and drops some. The repertoire includes about 330,000 clones, about 90% of them detected once, and around 5.9% sits in the top ten. J lost 9 bases, V lost 0 bases, and 5 bases had no gene match. This CDR3 has 14 amino acids. CDR1 is SGHTA, CDR2 FQGTGA, per germline. This specimen belongs to a study of blood T cell repertoires in COVID-19. Study-level information: Italy, Spain and the United States were the sources of the convalescent and acute COVID-19 samples. Sample material is recorded as cDNA or gDNA derived from T cells, B-cell-depleted T cells, or PBMCs.

Study members were between roughly 18 and 100 years old and lived in approximately 25 US regions. In assigning cohorts, the study relied on participant-reported clinical history. The sequenced material came from PBMCs or T cells enriched from blood (not recorded which). This TCR derives from a woman aged 25 to 39 who had recovered from COVID-19. J is TRBJ2-1 and V is TRBV7-3, with 7 bases that match TRBD2. CDR3 residues: CASSLTTSAREQFF. CDR3 DNA: TGTGCCAGCAGCTTAACTACTAGCGCACGTGAGCAGTTCTTC. Full variable domain (outside the CDR3, taken from reference TRBV7-3 and TRBJ2-1): GAGVSQTPSNKVTEKGKYVELRCDPISGHTALYWYRQSLGQGPEFLIYFQGTGAADDSGLPNDRFFAVRPEGSVSTLKIQRTERGDSAVYLCASSLTTSAREQFFGPGTRLTVL.